These 21 T cell receptor beta chains share one sample of origin, sequenced in a study of radiation and T cells in renal cell carcinoma. The protocol was immunoSEQ multiplex PCR, while the TCRdb copy is restricted to in-frame clones and leaves out a portion. The sample includes 90,000 to 95,000 clones, approximately 80% of them seen just once. As to time point: baseline pretreatment blood. Treatment given: 15 Gy SBRT to primary tumor, nephrectomy 4 weeks later. The sample was blood, taken from a patient whose treatment included radiotherapy and nephrectomy. Receptor source: a man aged 55 to 70 with renal cell carcinoma.

This rearrangement joins TRBV5-1 to TRBJ2-2; TRBD1 is a possible D gene (5 bases). CDR1 and CDR2 (germline): SGHRS, YFSETQ. V was cut by 8 bases and J by 5 bases, with 10 bases left in between. The CDR3 covers 12 residues. The CDR3 region has the DNA TGCGCCAGTATCCCAGGGACCGGGGAGCTGTTTTTT. This gives the protein CASIPGTGELFF.

The V and J genes are TRBV2 and TRBJ2-5; weak D call: TRBD2 (5 bases). The V and J ends lost 8 bases and 8 bases respectively, with 15 bases between them. Germline V CDR1 and CDR2: SNHLY, FYNNEI. This CDR3 region has 12 residues. The CDR3 sequence: CASRLDGETQYF. The CDR3 nucleotides are TGTGCCAGCCGACTGGACGGGGAAACCCAGTACTTC.

The chain uses TRBV19 and TRBJ1-2; D gene ambiguous. V was trimmed by 3 bases and J by 4 bases, leaving 6 bases between them. Germline CDR1 is LNHDA and CDR2 is SQIVND (reference sequence). The CDR3 totals 12 residues. In DNA, the CDR3 is TGTGCCAGTAGTATGACCGGCTATGGCTACACCTTC. This codes for CASSMTGYGYTF.

The chain recombines TRBV12-5 with TRBJ1-1, with TRBD1 identical over 8 bases. Germline CDR1 reads LGHNT; CDR2 reads FRNRAP. The CDR3 extends over 14 amino acids. V was pared by 6 bases and J by 1 base, with 4 bases of the junction left unmatched. The CDR3 here is CASGNGQGNTEAFF. DNA for the CDR3: TGTGCTAGTGGGAATGGACAGGGGAACACTGAAGCTTTCTTT.

V usage is TRBV14 and J usage is TRBJ1-3; possibly TRBD1 for D (6 bases). CDR3 size: 18 residues. CDR1 is SGHDN and CDR2 is FVKESK in the germline V gene. The germline V and J ends were trimmed by 4 bases and 0 bases, with 19 bases remaining between them. The DNA for the CDR3 is TGTGCCAGCAGCCTACAGGGACAAGAGGGTCACTCTGGAAACACCATATATTTT. Amino acid sequence: CASSLQGQEGHSGNTIYF. Full variable domain (outside the CDR3, taken from reference TRBV14 and TRBJ1-3): EAGVTQFPSHSVIEKGQTVTLRCDPISGHDNLYWYRRVMGKEIKFLLHFVKESKQDESGMPNNRFLAERTGGTYSTLKVQPAELEDSGVYFCASSLQGQEGHSGNTIYFGEGSWLTVV.

V is TRBV10-1 and J is TRBJ2-1; 7 nucleotides match TRBD2. V gave up 7 bases and J gave up 8 bases; unmatched junction bases: 11. Per germline, CDR1 WNHNN and CDR2 SYGVQD (reference sequence). The CDR3 spans 14 residues. The DNA of the CDR3 is TGCGCCAGCAAGGGCGCGGGAGTATTAGATGAGCAGTTCTTC. This encodes CASKGAGVLDEQFF.

The chain links TRBV11-2 to TRBJ1-1; no clear D gene. The ends were cut back, 0 bases at V and 4 bases at J, with 6 bases in the middle. The CDR3 has 13 residues. Per germline, CDR1 SGHAT and CDR2 FQNNGV. The CDR3 loop is CASSLEFLTEAFF. The CDR3 coding sequence is TGTGCCAGCAGCTTAGAATTCCTCACTGAAGCTTTCTTT.

The chain carries TRBV4-2 and TRBJ2-2; weak D call: TRBD2 (6 bases). Looked up from germline, CDR1 is LGHNA and CDR2 is YNFKEQ. The CDR3 runs 16 residues. V was clipped by 0 bases and J by 5 bases, with 13 bases between them. The CDR3 region has the DNA TGTGCCAGCAGCCAAGATTCTGGAGGGAGGACCGGGGAGCTGTTTTTT. This translates into CASSQDSGGRTGELFF.

The chain joins TRBV5-6 to TRBJ2-7; possible D gene TRBD2, 6 bases. Germline V gives CDR1 SGHDT, CDR2 YYEEEE. V was shortened by 4 bases and J by 0 bases, with 8 bases between the two germline ends. This CDR3 contains 13 residues. This CDR3 reads CASSGGSSYEQYF. DNA of the CDR3: TGTGCCAGCAGCGGGGGGAGCTCCTACGAGCAGTACTTC.

The chain uses TRBV6-5 and TRBJ2-7, with TRBD2 identical over 10 bases. CDR1 and CDR2 from the germline V gene are MNHEY and SVGAGI. V was clipped by 6 bases and J by 2 bases; unmatched bases: 4. The CDR3 has 14 residues. The CDR3 DNA sequence: TGTGCCAGCAGATCTAGCGGGAGACCCTACGAGCAGTACTTC. Translating it yields CASRSSGRPYEQYF.

This clone came up once. This chain joins TRBV7-8 and TRBJ1-5, with D possibly being TRBD1 (6 bases). This CDR3 is built from 15 residues. Trimming took 7 bases from V and 2 from J, leaving 15 bases between them. Germline CDR1 and CDR2: SGHVS and FQNEAQ. The CDR3 here is CASTAGAGGNQPQHF. For the CDR3, the DNA is TGTGCCAGCACCGCAGGGGCAGGGGGCAATCAGCCCCAGCATTTT.

In its sample, this clone was seen a few times. This chain links TRBV30 with TRBJ1-5; D remains ambiguous. Trimming took 3 bases from V and 0 from J, leaving 6 bases between them. The CDR3 runs 13 residues. Per the germline V gene, CDR1 is GTSNPN and CDR2 is SVGIG (reference sequence). The CDR3 loop is CAWSGGSNQPQHF. The CDR3 coding sequence is TGTGCCTGGAGCGGCGGTAGCAATCAGCCCCAGCATTTT.

The V gene is TRBV28, the J gene TRBJ2-5; D remains ambiguous. The V and J ends lost 1 base and 5 bases respectively, with 11 bases between them. Germline lookup yields CDR1 MDHEN and CDR2 SYDVKM. This CDR3 comprises 14 residues. The CDR3 bases are TGTGCCAGCAGTTTATCCGCGCCGTGGGAGACCCAGTACTTC. It codes for CASSLSAPWETQYF.

This chain joins TRBV7-2 and TRBJ2-2; no clear D gene. Between the trimmed V and J ends, which lost 5 bases and 5 bases, there was a span of 15 bases. The germline gives CDR1 SGHTA, CDR2 FQGNSA. CDR3 size: 15 residues. The CDR3 nucleotides are TGTGCCAGCAGCGGTTCAATGGGCGGAACCGGGGAGCTGTTTTTT. Residues: CASSGSMGGTGELFF. The full variable domain, in which reference TRBV7-2 and TRBJ2-2 provide the parts outside the CDR3, is GAGVSQSPSNKVTEKGKDVELRCDPISGHTALYWYRQSLGQGLEFLIYFQGNSAPDKSGLPSDRFSAERTGGSVSTLTIQRTQQEDSAVYLCASSGSMGGTGELFFGEGSRLTVL.

This clone was seen just once. The J gene is TRBJ2-7, the V gene TRBV5-4, with no clear D. CDR1 and CDR2 (germline): SGHNT, YYREEE (reference sequence). The CDR3 length is 13 residues. V shed 0 bases and J shed 5 bases, with 9 bases lying between them. This CDR3 reads CASSLEPENEQYF. In DNA, the CDR3 is TGTGCCAGCAGCTTGGAGCCAGAAAACGAGCAGTACTTC.

The chain couples TRBV29-1 to TRBJ2-6, with a possible D match to TRBD1 (6 bases). CDR1 is SQVTM, CDR2 ANQGSEA, per germline. CDR3 length equals 14 residues. The V gene lost 5 bases and the J gene lost 2 bases, with 10 bases spanning the gap. CDR3 sequence (DNA): TGCAGCGTTTCACAGGGTACTGGGGCCAACGTCCTGACTTTC. Translation gives CSVSQGTGANVLTF. The full variable domain, its missing parts supplied by reference TRBV29-1 and TRBJ2-6, is SAVISQKPSRDICQRGTSLTIQCQVDSQVTMMFWYRQQPGQSLTLIATANQGSEATYESGFVIDKFPISRPNLTFSTLTVSNMSPEDSSIYLCSVSQGTGANVLTFGAGSRLTVL.

The genes are TRBV28 and TRBJ1-5; D unresolved. V lost 3 bases and J 7 bases, leaving 7 bases between the germline ends. Germline values: CDR1 MDHEN, CDR2 SYDVKM. The CDR3 has 12 amino acids. In DNA, the CDR3 is TGTGCCAGCAGTTTTCCCAGACAGCCCCAGCATTTT. Translation: CASSFPRQPQHF. Full variable domain (missing parts from reference TRBV28 and TRBJ1-5): DVKVTQSSRYLVKRTGEKVFLECVQDMDHENMFWYRQDPGLGLRLIYFSYDVKMKEKGDIPEGYSVSREKKERFSLILESASTNQTSMYLCASSFPRQPQHFGDGTRLSIL.

The CDR3 region has the DNA TGTGCCAGCAGCGTACCCCAGGGGGGAGTGATTGAAAAACTGTTTTTT. Its protein product is CASSVPQGGVIEKLFF. The V and J genes are TRBV7-2 and TRBJ1-4; 7 positions match TRBD1. Looked up from germline, CDR1 is SGHTA and CDR2 is FQGNSA. Trimming at V came to 5 bases and at J to 7 bases, leaving 13 bases not matched to a gene. This CDR3 spans 16 amino acids.

V is TRBV7-2 and J is TRBJ1-5; possible D gene TRBD1, 5 bases. Trimming stripped 7 bases from V and 3 bases from J, with 10 bases between. The CDR3 contains 13 residues. The germline V gene encodes CDR1 SGHTA and CDR2 FQGNSA. CDR3 DNA sequence: TGTGCCAGCACCCCGGGGCCCAATCAGCCCCAGCATTTT. Translated, it gives CASTPGPNQPQHF.

The V gene is TRBV5-1, the J gene TRBJ2-1; D gene unclear. This CDR3 contains 11 residues. The germline gives CDR1 SGHRS, CDR2 YFSETQ. V was trimmed by 2 bases and J by 5 bases, leaving 2 bases between them. Written as DNA, the CDR3 is TGCGCCAGCAGCTTAGACAATGAGCAGTTCTTC. Protein product: CASSLDNEQFF.

The rearrangement uses TRBV2 and TRBJ2-2; D ambiguous. V dropped 2 bases and J dropped 5 bases, with 9 bases sitting between them. The germline V gene has CDR1 SNHLY and CDR2 FYNNEI. CDR3 length equals 14 residues. The CDR3: CASSELLPTGELFF. The CDR3 nucleotides are TGTGCCAGCAGTGAACTCCTGCCGACCGGGGAGCTGTTTTTT.